This paragraph reports one T cell receptor beta chain. V dropped 9 bases and J dropped 2; count of bases not matched to a gene: 8. The germline CDR1 and CDR2 sequences are SGHRS and YFSETQ. The CDR3 has 15 residues. The authors reverse transcribed all of the isolated RNA, so sequencing captured expressed TCRB transcripts. TCRdb's table, derived via immunoSEQ multiplex PCR, lists solely in-frame clones and lacks some. This sample has approximately 380,000 clones; roughly 15% occur once, and the top ten carry 0.019%. This entry is derived from a study of beta chain features in type 1 diabetes. V and J are TRBV5-1 and TRBJ2-2; 9 nucleotides match TRBD1. Specimen: naive CD4+ T cells from blood. The sequence came from a woman under 30 in good health. CDR3 in DNA: TGCGCCACCCGCCAGGGACAGGGTAACACCGGGGAGCTGTTTTTT. This encodes CATRQGQGNTGELFF.